The 27 T cell receptor beta chains reported below all come from one sample, sequenced in a study of T cell repertoires in cytomegalovirus infection. Using its own MiXCR run on the reads, TCRdb lists one record per CDR3 protein. The table includes about 310,000 distinct CDR3 sequences, around 9.1% detected once. Sequenced input: PBMCs. All receptors derive from a human donor in good health (CMV status not recorded). Some clones in this sample may be carry-over from other donors' samples.

Ten or more counts support this clonotype. V and J are TRBV20-1 and TRBJ1-5, with 8 bases that match TRBD1. The CDR3 is 15 residues long. Germline values: CDR1 DFQATT, CDR2 SNEGSKA (reference sequence). The ends lost 1 base at V and 2 bases at J; junction bases unmatched: 4. The CDR3 sequence is CSARVGQGGNQPQHF. In nucleotides, the CDR3 is TGCAGTGCTAGAGTTGGACAGGGCGGCAATCAGCCCCAGCATTTT.

In its sample, this clonotype was seen many times. The chain has TRBV19 and TRBJ2-2; D gene unclear. V lost 2 bases and J 5 bases, leaving 3 bases between the germline ends. CDR3 length equals 12 residues. Germline V gene data show CDR1 as LNHDA and CDR2 as SQIVND (reference sequence). DNA for the CDR3: TGTGCCAGTAGTATATGGACCGGGGAGCTGTTTTTT. Its translation is CASSIWTGELFF.

This clonotype was detected a few times. The V gene is TRBV6-1, the J gene TRBJ2-3, with 9 bases that match TRBD1. This CDR3 comprises 16 residues. Germline lookup yields CDR1 MNHNS and CDR2 SASEGT. V lost 6 bases to trimming and J lost 1 base; unmatched junction nucleotides: 8. The chain's CDR3 is CASRIQGAVGTDTQYF. CDR3 bases: TGTGCCAGCAGGATACAGGGGGCGGTCGGCACAGATACGCAGTATTTT.

The table lists this clonotype with many counts. The V gene is TRBV29-1, the J gene TRBJ2-7; D tentatively fits TRBD1 or TRBD2 (7 bases each). This CDR3 spans 15 amino acids. CDR1 is SQVTM, CDR2 ANQGSEA, per germline. V lost 3 bases and J lost 0, with 15 bases in between. CDR3 in amino acids: CSVEGGTDLSYEQYF. The DNA for the CDR3 is TGCAGCGTTGAGGGGGGGACAGATCTCTCCTACGAGCAGTACTTC.

Only a few counts were recorded for this clonotype. The V gene is TRBV4-1, the J gene TRBJ1-1; D is uncertain. The CDR3 spans 13 residues. V lost 1 base and J lost 5, with 8 bases in between. The germline V gene encodes CDR1 MGHRA and CDR2 YSYEKL. CDR3 sequence: CASSQGPGTEAFF. In DNA form, the CDR3 reads TGCGCCAGCAGCCAAGGTCCCGGAACTGAAGCTTTCTTT.

The table lists this clonotype with many counts. The chain carries TRBV29-1 and TRBJ2-1; no definite D call. The germline V gene has CDR1 SQVTM and CDR2 ANQGSEA. The CDR3 is made up of 13 amino acids. V was shortened by 5 bases and J by 3 bases, with 11 bases between the two germline ends. The CDR3 DNA sequence: TGCAGCGTTCGCACGGTCCTCTACAATGAGCAGTTCTTC. It yields the protein CSVRTVLYNEQFF.

This clonotype was counted at least ten times. The chain is built from TRBV20-1 and TRBJ2-1; tentatively, D is TRBD2 (6 bases). This CDR3 is 15 amino acids long. Per germline, CDR1 DFQATT and CDR2 SNEGSKA (reference sequence). Trimming took 6 bases from V and 2 from J, leaving 17 bases between them. The CDR3 loop is CSAETRGGPYNEQFF. CDR3 sequence (DNA): TGCAGTGCCGAGACTAGGGGCGGTCCCTACAATGAGCAGTTCTTC.

This clonotype turned up a few times. This chain uses TRBV20-1 with TRBJ1-6; 7 nucleotides agree with TRBD1. Trimming took 3 bases from V and 0 from J; bases not matched to a gene: 8. The CDR3 spans 17 residues. The germline CDR1 and CDR2 sequences are DFQATT and SNEGSKA (reference sequence). The CDR3 nucleotides are TGCAGTGCTAGGTCACAGGGGACGAGCTCCTATAATTCACCCCTCCACTTT. Protein: CSARSQGTSSYNSPLHF.

This clonotype showed up many times. This sequence joins TRBV20-1 and TRBJ1-2; no clear D gene. Trimming removed 6 bases at V and 4 bases at J, with 15 bases between. Germline V gene sequence: CDR1 DFQATT, CDR2 SNEGSKA (reference sequence). The CDR3 length is 13 residues. The CDR3, as DNA: TGCAGTGCCATGACATCTCCTCCCTATGGCTACACCTTC. Its translation is CSAMTSPPYGYTF.

At least ten counts were recorded for this clonotype. The chain combines TRBV7-3 with TRBJ2-5, with 8 bases matching TRBD1. Germline CDR1 reads SGHTA; CDR2 reads FQGTGA. The junction had 4 bases not matched to a gene; V was cut back by 5 bases and J by 5 bases. The CDR3 runs to 13 residues. CDR3 in amino acids: CASSPTGGETQYF. The CDR3 DNA sequence: TGTGCCAGCAGCCCTACAGGGGGGGAGACCCAGTACTTC.

This clonotype was observed many times. The CDR3 DNA reads as TGTGCCAGCAGCGATCCCGGACGGATTTGGGGGGTGAATGAGCAGTTCTTC. Protein: CASSDPGRIWGVNEQFF. This rearrangement joins TRBV7-9 to TRBJ2-1; perhaps TRBD2 as D (6 bases). Germline-derived CDR1 and CDR2 are SEHNR and FQNEAQ (reference sequence). CDR3 length equals 17 residues. Trimming took 5 bases from V and 7 from J, leaving 24 bases between them.

This clonotype was seen at least ten times. CDR3 protein: CASSLWGGSGQPQHF. In nucleotides, the CDR3 is TGTGCCAGCAGCTTATGGGGGGGCTCGGGTCAGCCCCAGCATTTT. The rearrangement uses TRBV7-2 and TRBJ1-5; D is perhaps TRBD1 (6 bases). The germline V gene encodes CDR1 SGHTA and CDR2 FQGNSA. The CDR3 extends over 15 amino acids. The V and J ends lost 2 bases and 6 bases respectively, with 14 bases between them. The variable domain in full, with the rest retrieved from reference TRBV7-2 and TRBJ1-5, is GAGVSQSPSNKVTEKGKDVELRCDPISGHTALYWYRQSLGQGLEFLIYFQGNSAPDKSGLPSDRFSAERTGGSVSTLTIQRTQQEDSAVYLCASSLWGGSGQPQHFGDGTRLSIL.

This clonotype was detected only a few times. Just one base apart from a much larger clone, this may be a read error. The gene calls are TRBV7-9 and TRBJ2-1; unclear D gene. This CDR3 has 11 residues. V dropped 2 bases and J dropped 7 bases, with 3 bases sitting between them. The germline gives CDR1 SEHNR, CDR2 FQNEAQ (reference sequence). Here the CDR3 reads CASSLMNEQFF. In DNA, the CDR3 is TGTGCCAGCAGCTTAATGAATGAGCAGTTCTTC. The variable domain in full, completed from reference TRBV7-9 and TRBJ2-1, reads DTGVSQNPRHKITKRGQNVTFRCDPISEHNRLYWYRQTLGQGPEFLTYFQNEAQLEKSRLLSDRFSAERPKGSFSTLEIQRTEQGDSAMYLCASSLMNEQFFGPGTRLTVL.

This clonotype was counted ten times or more. The chain is built from TRBV2 and TRBJ2-1, with 14 bases fitting TRBD2. V was pared by 5 bases and J by 7 bases, with 4 bases of the junction left unmatched. From germline, CDR1 is SNHLY and CDR2 FYNNEI. This CDR3 is built from 15 residues. The CDR3 bases are TGTGCCAGCAGTCGGGGACTAGCGGGGGCTAATGAGCAGTTCTTC. This translates into CASSRGLAGANEQFF.

This clonotype was detected only a few times. The rearrangement links TRBV14 to TRBJ2-1; the match to TRBD2 covers 12 bases. The CDR3 spans 20 residues. The germline V gene has CDR1 SGHDN and CDR2 FVKESK. V trimming: 1 base; J trimming: 2 bases; junction bases outside the gene matches: 12. Written as DNA, the CDR3 is TGTGCCAGCAGCCAAGCGACCTGGGTCGGACTAGCGGGGACCTACAATGAGCAGTTCTTC. This encodes CASSQATWVGLAGTYNEQFF.

The chain has TRBV29-1 and TRBJ2-1; perhaps D is TRBD1 or TRBD2 (5 bases each). Germline V gives CDR1 SQVTM, CDR2 ANQGSEA. V lost 2 bases and J 0 bases, leaving 11 bases between the germline ends. This CDR3 has 15 residues. CDR3 in amino acids: CSVERAGSSYNEQFF. CDR3 DNA: TGCAGCGTTGAAAGGGCAGGGAGCTCCTACAATGAGCAGTTCTTC.

The table lists this clonotype with a few counts. This chain connects TRBV2 to TRBJ1-1, with D maybe TRBD1 (6 bases). Germline values: CDR1 SNHLY, CDR2 FYNNEI. CDR3 size: 14 residues. V was trimmed by 7 bases and J by 1 base, leaving 13 bases between them. CDR3 protein: CASTSQGKNTEAFF. The CDR3 DNA reads TGTGCCAGCACCTCACAGGGCAAGAACACTGAAGCTTTCTTT.

Many counts were recorded for this clonotype. This sequence joins TRBV12-5 and TRBJ1-2; D is ambiguous. Trimming left V 3 bases short and J 3 bases short, with 17 bases between. The CDR3 extends over 16 amino acids. From germline, CDR1 is LGHNT and CDR2 FRNRAP. CDR3 in DNA: TGTGCTAGTGGTTTCGACCTACCGGGCCCCGACTATGGCTACACCTTC. Translation: CASGFDLPGPDYGYTF.

A remark on this clonotype: Here the CDR3 omits its conserved ending phenylalanine or tryptophan, so a read error is the likely source. The gene calls are TRBV7-2 and TRBJ2-3; 7 bases line up with TRBD1. The CDR3 consists of 14 residues. Germline V gene sequence: CDR1 SGHTA, CDR2 FQGNSA. J lost 5 bases, V lost 5 bases, and 7 bases had no gene match. CDR3 residues: CASSPGTVGDTQYY. DNA for the CDR3: TGTGCCAGCAGCCCAGGGACAGTGGGAGATACGCAGTATTAT.

This clonotype was counted at least ten times. The V call is TRBV20-1, the J call TRBJ2-5; 9 positions match TRBD2. Germline V lookup: CDR1 DFQATT, CDR2 SNEGSKA (reference sequence). Trimming cost V 1 base and J 1 base; bases outside gene matches: 7. This CDR3 is 16 amino acids long. The chain's CDR3 is CSARVGSGGPQETQYF. The CDR3 nucleotides read TGCAGTGCTAGAGTGGGTAGCGGGGGCCCCCAAGAGACCCAGTACTTC.

The V call is TRBV14, the J call TRBJ2-2; no clear D gene. This CDR3 has 16 residues. Trimming took off 4 bases at V and 3 bases at J, with 15 bases between the two ends. Germline lookup yields CDR1 SGHDN and CDR2 FVKESK. The CDR3 is CASSRLGMVDTGELFF. In DNA form, the CDR3 reads TGTGCCAGCAGCCGCTTAGGGATGGTAGACACCGGGGAGCTGTTTTTT.

This clonotype was picked up a small number of times. The chain uses TRBV6-2 or TRBV6-3 and TRBJ1-5; D is possibly TRBD1 (6 bases). Trimming stripped 6 bases from V and 2 bases from J, with 14 bases between. The germline V gene has CDR1 MNHEY and CDR2 SVGEGT. The CDR3 sequence is 15 residues long. The CDR3 sequence: CASSSTGEGNQPQHF. The CDR3 coding sequence is TGTGCCAGCAGCTCGACAGGTGAGGGCAATCAGCCCCAGCATTTT.

This clonotype was observed many times. V gene TRBV7-2 combines with J gene TRBJ2-1; TRBD1 aligns across 8 bases. V trimming: 2 bases; J trimming: 9 bases; junction bases outside the gene matches: 9. CDR3 length: 15 residues. CDR1 and CDR2 from the germline V gene are SGHTA and FQGNSA. In DNA form, the CDR3 reads TGTGCCAGCAGCTTACGTGGTCAGGGGGCTGGTGAGCAGTTCTTC. Encoded protein: CASSLRGQGAGEQFF.

This clonotype was observed at least ten times. The V call is TRBV7-9, the J call TRBJ2-5, with D possibly TRBD2 on 5 matching bases. The CDR3 has 14 residues. Germline V gene sequence: CDR1 SEHNR, CDR2 FQNEAQ (reference sequence). V dropped 0 bases and J dropped 3 bases, with 8 bases sitting between them. CDR3 residues: CASSLAMEEETQYF. In DNA, the CDR3 is TGTGCCAGCAGCTTAGCCATGGAGGAAGAGACCCAGTACTTC.

This clonotype was detected many times. The chain has TRBV29-1 and TRBJ2-7; D gene ambiguous. This CDR3 is built from 12 residues. Trimming left V 2 bases short and J 1 base short, with 6 bases between. Germline V gene sequence: CDR1 SQVTM, CDR2 ANQGSEA. This CDR3 is CSVEKESYEQYF. The CDR3 DNA is TGCAGCGTTGAAAAAGAATCCTACGAGCAGTACTTC.

This clonotype was seen repeatedly, ten times or more. The gene calls are TRBV27 and TRBJ2-6, with D unresolved. The V gene's germline CDR1 is MNHEY and CDR2 SMNVEV (reference sequence). The CDR3 spans 17 residues. The V end was cut by 2 bases, the J end by 0 bases, with 11 bases between. The DNA for the CDR3 is TGTGCCAGCAGTTTACAGGCAATGCTCTCTGGGGCCAACGTCCTGACTTTC. Encoded protein: CASSLQAMLSGANVLTF.

This clonotype was picked up many times. This sequence joins TRBV5-1 and TRBJ2-1; D uncertain. Germline loops: CDR1 SGHRS, CDR2 YFSETQ. Trimming took off 0 bases at V and 7 bases at J, with 14 bases between the two ends. The CDR3 is 15 residues long. The chain's CDR3 is CASSLDAGLKNEQFF. Written as DNA, the CDR3 is TGCGCCAGCAGCTTGGATGCCGGATTGAAGAATGAGCAGTTCTTC.